This TCR beta chain originates from a study of blood T cells in healthy people across ages (dated by TCRdb to 2015 to 2017). About the full investigation: In model experiments, roughly one uniquely barcoded TCR beta cDNA molecule per two T cells was captured by template switching. Donors were grouped into four age groups: young (average approximately 16 years), middle-aged (under 40), aged (roughly 62) and long-lived (approximately 78). For two donors (one aged 18 to 29 and one aged 80 or older), the study analyzed two additional independent replicas of 1 million unique cDNA reads from the same blood draw. To avoid experimental bias, donors of different ages were randomly spread across the sequencing lanes. To track age-related changes in TCR beta repertoire diversity, the study relied on deep sequencing normalized with unique cDNA molecular identifiers. What the work shows at the level of the full study, not this receptor alone: Bulk unsorted PBMC profiling prevented conclusive comparison of naive and antigen-experienced compartments. Observed TCR beta diversity per million T cells fell roughly linearly with age, and a significant reduction was already apparent by age approximately 41. There was a strong correlation between observed TCR beta diversity and the percentage of naive T cells measured by flow cytometry. Estimates of total diversity based on one million sequenced T cells were considered lower bounds and underestimates. The CMV infection status of donors was not known, potentially confounding age-related changes in expanded clonotypes. Compared with the aged group, more naive CD4+ T cells, fewer expanded clones and increased TCR diversity were shown by the long-lived group, suggesting age selection.

Library method: 5' RACE. Instrument used: Illumina HiSeq 2500. A second about 6 to 11 cycle PCR used a sample-barcoded 5' primer and a J-beta primer mix. A unique molecular identifier was introduced onto each TCR beta cDNA molecule by a template-switch 5' adaptor carrying 12 random nucleotides. At least 3 million CDR3-containing paired-end reads were obtained from each sample. First-strand cDNA synthesis was performed from all RNA using the Mint cDNA synthesis kit, with priming by a TRBC-specific oligonucleotide. Following uracil-DNA glycosylase treatment, all cDNA underwent a first 18-cycle PCR with the universal primers M1SS and BC2_uni_R. Per the original workflow: For normalization, 1 million high-quality reads were randomly selected from each sample, with every read carrying a distinct molecular identifier. Instead of being binned into consensus sequences, reads that shared molecular identifiers were thrown out. CDR3 identification, clonotype clustering and error correction used MiTCR with a Q25 quality threshold and the strictest error-elimination algorithm. A nonparametric unseen species model with Euler transformation was used to estimate a lower bound on total TCR beta diversity. TCRdb applied fastp at Q25 and MiXCR to the public reads, then kept only in-frame beta chains. Rows are combined by CDR3 protein, so each entry shows the most common genes and DNA. The authors' filters were not applied to this entry. The sample records fewer than 2,000,000 distinct CDR3 sequences, 34% of which are singletons. The ten largest clones capture 10% to 12% of the sample.

For this clonotype: This clone's antigen is unknown. A junction boundary mismatches the germline segment, possibly from a read error.

Systemically healthy Caucasian individuals from Russia, around 39 in total and aged about 6 to 90 years, were included as donors. Roughly 10 milliliters of peripheral blood were drawn from each donor into EDTA-treated Vacutainer tubes. Ficoll-Paque density-gradient centrifugation was used to isolate PBMCs, with at least 6 million obtained per sample. Trizol reagent was used to extract total RNA from the PBMCs, yielding at least 5 micrograms per sample. Naive CD45RAhigh/CD27high T cell percentages were measured by flow cytometry on a PBMC aliquot from every donor. The CDR3 numbers 14 residues from cysteine through phenylalanine. Just CDR3 DNA is preserved here, 42 bases in frame from base 1.

Sequenced input: blood. The chain links TRBV12-3 or TRBV12-4 with TRBJ2-1; tentative D gene TRBD1, with 6 bases matching. This sequence originates from a woman under 40 in good health. Read as DNA, the sequence is TGTGCCGGCAGGGAGACCATACAGGGAGCCTCCCAGTTCTTC. It translates as CAGRETIQGASQFF.